The rows below give T cell receptor beta chains drawn from one sample of a study of cytomegalovirus exposure and HLA in healthy donors. Profiled with immunoSEQ multiplex PCR; TCRdb holds only in-frame clones, not every one. The sample lists around 76,000 clones, around four fifths occurring once. The sample comprised PBMCs. These TCRs come from a woman in her 40s in good health and CMV-seropositive. CDR3s include the opening cysteine and the closing phenylalanine or tryptophan. Each record gives: clone size, V gene, D gene, J gene, CDR3 DNA, CDR3 protein. D genes are given only for firm matches. Clone size is shown for a subset of rows, as once, few, many or a class of expanded clone.

abundance: NA; v_gene: TRBV30; d_gene: TRBD1; j_gene: TRBJ1-2; CDR3nt: TGTGCCTGGACCTGGGACAGGGACTATGGCTACACCTTC; CDR3aa: CAWTWDRDYGYTF
abundance: NA; v_gene: TRBV7-2; d_gene: NA; j_gene: TRBJ2-7; CDR3nt: TGTGCCAGCAGCCCACAGGCGGGGCCCCTCTCCTACGAGCGGTACTTC; CDR3aa: CASSPQAGPLSYERYF
abundance: once; v_gene: TRBV5-1; d_gene: TRBD1; j_gene: TRBJ2-2; CDR3nt: TGCGCCAGCAGCTTGGGTCTAGGGGGCGGAACCGGGGAGCTGTTTTTT; CDR3aa: CASSLGLGGGTGELFF
abundance: NA; v_gene: TRBV30; d_gene: NA; j_gene: TRBJ2-5; CDR3nt: TGTGCCTGGAGTTTAGGAGGCTCATTGGGAGAGACCCAGTACTTC; CDR3aa: CAWSLGGSLGETQYF
abundance: NA; v_gene: TRBV9; d_gene: TRBD2; j_gene: TRBJ2-3; CDR3nt: TGTGCCAGCAGCAAAGCTAGCGGGGGTACAGATACGCAGTATTTT; CDR3aa: CASSKASGGTDTQYF
abundance: NA; v_gene: TRBV5-6; d_gene: NA; j_gene: TRBJ2-7; CDR3nt: TGTGCCAGCCGCTCAGGGGGGAATAGATCCTACGAGCAGTACTTC; CDR3aa: CASRSGGNRSYEQYF
abundance: few; v_gene: TRBV7-9; d_gene: NA; j_gene: TRBJ1-2; CDR3nt: TGTGCCAGCAGCTTAGATGGACAACGTAGGGGCTACACCTTC; CDR3aa: CASSLDGQRRGYTF
abundance: once; v_gene: TRBV10-3; d_gene: TRBD1; j_gene: TRBJ2-2; CDR3nt: TGTGCCATCAGTGGGGACAGCTCCACCGGGGAGCTGTTTTTT; CDR3aa: CAISGDSSTGELFF
abundance: NA; v_gene: TRBV7-8; d_gene: TRBD1; j_gene: TRBJ1-1; CDR3nt: TGTGCCAGCAGCTCGATCGACAGGGCCCTCAACACTGAAGCTTTCTTT; CDR3aa: CASSSIDRALNTEAFF
abundance: NA; v_gene: TRBV5-1; d_gene: TRBD2; j_gene: TRBJ2-3; CDR3nt: TGCGCCAGCAGCTTGGGACTAGCGGGGGCTCATACGCAGTATTTT; CDR3aa: CASSLGLAGAHTQYF
abundance: NA; v_gene: TRBV6-5; d_gene: TRBD1; j_gene: TRBJ2-2; CDR3nt: TGTGCCAGCAGACAGGGGGTCACCGGGGAGCTGTTTTTT; CDR3aa: CASRQGVTGELFF
abundance: NA; v_gene: TRBV30; d_gene: NA; j_gene: TRBJ1-1; CDR3nt: TGTGCCTGGAGTGGTGGACGGGGGAACACTGAAGCTTTCTTT; CDR3aa: CAWSGGRGNTEAFF
abundance: NA; v_gene: TRBV5-6; d_gene: TRBD1; j_gene: TRBJ1-5; CDR3nt: TGTGCCAGCAGCTTAGGGACAGGGCCAGATCAGCCCCAGCATTTT; CDR3aa: CASSLGTGPDQPQHF
abundance: NA; v_gene: TRBV6-5; d_gene: NA; j_gene: TRBJ2-7; CDR3nt: TGTGCCAGCAGTTTAGACAGGACGACCTACGAGCAGTACTTC; CDR3aa: CASSLDRTTYEQYF
abundance: NA; v_gene: TRBV28; d_gene: NA; j_gene: TRBJ1-5; CDR3nt: TGTGCCAGCGACAGCTCCAATCAGCCCCAGCATTTT; CDR3aa: CASDSSNQPQHF
abundance: once; v_gene: TRBV7-8; d_gene: TRBD1; j_gene: TRBJ1-5; CDR3nt: TGTGCCAGCAGGGACAGGGAAACTCAGCCCCAGCATTTT; CDR3aa: CASRDRETQPQHF
abundance: NA; v_gene: TRBV10-3; d_gene: NA; j_gene: TRBJ2-3; CDR3nt: TGTGCCATCAGGCCCGGGGGAGAGACAGATACGCAGTATTTT; CDR3aa: CAIRPGGETDTQYF
abundance: NA; v_gene: TRBV7-9; d_gene: NA; j_gene: TRBJ1-1; CDR3nt: TGTGCCAGCAGCTTAGTGTTGAGTGACATCCGTCCTTTCTTT; CDR3aa: CASSLVLSDIRPFF
abundance: NA; v_gene: TRBV5-6; d_gene: TRBD2; j_gene: TRBJ2-1; CDR3nt: TGTGCCAGCAGCCGGCCACCGGGACTAGCGGGGAGTACGGGTGAGCAGTTCTTC; CDR3aa: CASSRPPGLAGSTGEQFF
abundance: NA; v_gene: TRBV11-1; d_gene: TRBD2; j_gene: TRBJ2-2; CDR3nt: TGTGCCAGCAGCTCGGCTAGCGGGGCTACCGGGGAGCTGTTTTTT; CDR3aa: CASSSASGATGELFF
abundance: NA; v_gene: TRBV7-9; d_gene: NA; j_gene: TRBJ2-1; CDR3nt: TGTGCCAGCAGCCCACCCAGGGTCGGGTATGAGCAGTTCTTC; CDR3aa: CASSPPRVGYEQFF
abundance: NA; v_gene: TRBV28; d_gene: TRBD1; j_gene: TRBJ1-2; CDR3nt: TGTGCCAGCAACCGGGGACAGGGTTCCTATGGCTACACCTTC; CDR3aa: CASNRGQGSYGYTF
abundance: few; v_gene: TRBV27; d_gene: NA; j_gene: TRBJ1-2; CDR3nt: TGTGCCAGCAGAACGGGGGGCGCGCGGGGGAAAGGCTACACCTTC; CDR3aa: CASRTGGARGKGYTF
abundance: NA; v_gene: TRBV7-2; d_gene: TRBD2; j_gene: TRBJ2-5; CDR3nt: TGTGCCAGCAGCCCACGTAGCGGGGGGGCCAGGGAGACCCAGTACTTC; CDR3aa: CASSPRSGGARETQYF
abundance: NA; v_gene: TRBV7-9; d_gene: TRBD1; j_gene: TRBJ2-7; CDR3nt: TGTGCCAGCAGCCGGGACAGGGTTCCCTACGAGCAGTACTTC; CDR3aa: CASSRDRVPYEQYF
abundance: NA; v_gene: TRBV13; d_gene: TRBD2; j_gene: TRBJ2-2; CDR3nt: TGTGCCAGCAGCCTTCAAGGACTAGCGGGGAGGGCCGGGGAGCTGTTTTTT; CDR3aa: CASSLQGLAGRAGELFF
abundance: once; v_gene: TRBV7-3; d_gene: TRBD2; j_gene: TRBJ2-3; CDR3nt: TGTGCCAGCAGCTTAGGGCTAGCGGGGGCTTTAGATACGCAGTATTTT; CDR3aa: CASSLGLAGALDTQYF
abundance: few; v_gene: TRBV5-1; d_gene: TRBD1; j_gene: TRBJ2-5; CDR3nt: TGCGCCAGCAGCCTTTGGACAGGGCAGGGTGAGACCCAGTACTTC; CDR3aa: CASSLWTGQGETQYF
abundance: NA; v_gene: TRBV4-1; d_gene: TRBD1; j_gene: TRBJ1-5; CDR3nt: TGCGCCAGCAGCCAAGAGGAACAGGGGAGGAACCAGCCCCAGCATTTT; CDR3aa: CASSQEEQGRNQPQHF
abundance: NA; v_gene: TRBV19; d_gene: NA; j_gene: TRBJ2-2; CDR3nt: TGTGCCAGTAGTATTCTGCTAGCGAACACCGGGGAGCTGTTTTTT; CDR3aa: CASSILLANTGELFF
abundance: NA; v_gene: TRBV6-1; d_gene: NA; j_gene: TRBJ2-7; CDR3nt: TGTGCCAGCAGTGAACCCGGTCGGAGAATAGGCTACGAGCAGTACTTC; CDR3aa: CASSEPGRRIGYEQYF
abundance: NA; v_gene: TRBV27; d_gene: NA; j_gene: TRBJ2-7; CDR3nt: TGTGCCAGCAAGACTAGGGGGGGATTGGGCTACGAGCAGTACTTC; CDR3aa: CASKTRGGLGYEQYF
abundance: NA; v_gene: TRBV7-6; d_gene: TRBD2; j_gene: TRBJ2-5; CDR3nt: TGTGCCAGCAGCTTAGCGCTAGCGGGGGCCCAAGAGACCCAGTACTTC; CDR3aa: CASSLALAGAQETQYF
abundance: NA; v_gene: TRBV5-7; d_gene: TRBD2; j_gene: TRBJ2-1; CDR3nt: TGTGCCAGCGGGCGACTAGCGGGGGGGCTTACCTACAATGAGCAGTTCTTC; CDR3aa: CASGRLAGGLTYNEQFF
abundance: NA; v_gene: TRBV5-1; d_gene: TRBD1; j_gene: TRBJ2-3; CDR3nt: TGCGCCAGCGGGACAGGGGGCACAGATACGCAGTATTTT; CDR3aa: CASGTGGTDTQYF
abundance: NA; v_gene: TRBV28; d_gene: TRBD1; j_gene: TRBJ2-5; CDR3nt: TGTGCCAGCAGTTTCCCGGACAGGGAGTGGGAGACCCAGTACTTC; CDR3aa: CASSFPDREWETQYF
abundance: few; v_gene: TRBV7-6; d_gene: NA; j_gene: TRBJ2-7; CDR3nt: TGTGCCAGCAGCCCCGGGACTGGAAGCTCCTACGAGCAGTACTTC; CDR3aa: CASSPGTGSSYEQYF
abundance: NA; v_gene: TRBV10-3; d_gene: TRBD2; j_gene: TRBJ2-3; CDR3nt: TGTGCCATCAGTTTTTCTAGCGGGGGTGGCACAGATACGCAGTATTTT; CDR3aa: CAISFSSGGGTDTQYF
abundance: NA; v_gene: TRBV29-1; d_gene: NA; j_gene: TRBJ2-4; CDR3nt: TGCAGCGCCGCACTCGGGGGTATCATTCAGTACTTC; CDR3aa: CSAALGGIIQYF
abundance: NA; v_gene: TRBV6-5; d_gene: NA; j_gene: TRBJ1-5; CDR3nt: TGTGCCAGCAGACCAACCCCCAGATACAATCAGCCCCAGCATTTT; CDR3aa: CASRPTPRYNQPQHF
abundance: NA; v_gene: TRBV4-3; d_gene: NA; j_gene: TRBJ2-1; CDR3nt: TGCGCCAGCAGCCAAGGGGTGGGAGATGAGCAGTTCTTC; CDR3aa: CASSQGVGDEQFF
abundance: NA; v_gene: TRBV11-1; d_gene: NA; j_gene: TRBJ2-1; CDR3nt: TGTGCCAGCAGCGCACACGGCGGATCCTACAATGAGCAGTTCTTC; CDR3aa: CASSAHGGSYNEQFF
abundance: NA; v_gene: TRBV6-6; d_gene: NA; j_gene: TRBJ2-3; CDR3nt: TGTGCCAGCAGCCGCCCGACTCGGGCAGATACGCAGTATTTT; CDR3aa: CASSRPTRADTQYF
abundance: few; v_gene: TRBV29-1; d_gene: NA; j_gene: TRBJ1-1; CDR3nt: TGCAGCGTTGAAGAAGGGGGGGGGACTGAAGCTTTCTTT; CDR3aa: CSVEEGGGTEAFF
abundance: NA; v_gene: TRBV28; d_gene: NA; j_gene: TRBJ1-5; CDR3nt: TGTGCCAGCGCCTCGGGACAAAATAGCAATCAGCCCCAGCATTTT; CDR3aa: CASASGQNSNQPQHF
abundance: NA; v_gene: TRBV6-4; d_gene: NA; j_gene: TRBJ2-7; CDR3nt: TGTGCCAGCAGTCCGACAGAAAACTCCTACGAGCAGTACTTC; CDR3aa: CASSPTENSYEQYF
abundance: NA; v_gene: TRBV28; d_gene: NA; j_gene: TRBJ2-5; CDR3nt: TGTGCCAGCACCCAGGGCCGGGAGACCCAGTACTTC; CDR3aa: CASTQGRETQYF